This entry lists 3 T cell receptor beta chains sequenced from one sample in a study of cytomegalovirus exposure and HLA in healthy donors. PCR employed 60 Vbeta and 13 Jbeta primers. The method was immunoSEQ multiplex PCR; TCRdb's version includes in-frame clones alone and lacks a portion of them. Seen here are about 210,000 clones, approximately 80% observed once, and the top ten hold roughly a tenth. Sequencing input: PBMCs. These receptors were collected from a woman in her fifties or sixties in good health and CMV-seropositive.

CDR3 bases: TGCGCCAGCAGTGAGTCGGTTGAGCGTTGGATGAGAGGCTACACCTTC. Its translation: CASSESVERWMRGYTF. This sequence joins TRBV10-2 and TRBJ1-2; D is uncertain. Trimming removed 0 bases at V and 8 bases at J, with 19 bases between. CDR1 and CDR2 (germline): WSHSY, SAAADI. This CDR3 is built from 16 residues.

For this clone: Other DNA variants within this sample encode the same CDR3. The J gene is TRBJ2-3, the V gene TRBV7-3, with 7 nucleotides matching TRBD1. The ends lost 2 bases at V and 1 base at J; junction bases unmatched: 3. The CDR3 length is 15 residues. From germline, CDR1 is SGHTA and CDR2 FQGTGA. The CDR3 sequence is CASSLSGQGTDTQYF. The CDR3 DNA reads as TGTGCCAGCAGCTTATCAGGACAGGGCACAGATACGCAGTATTTT.

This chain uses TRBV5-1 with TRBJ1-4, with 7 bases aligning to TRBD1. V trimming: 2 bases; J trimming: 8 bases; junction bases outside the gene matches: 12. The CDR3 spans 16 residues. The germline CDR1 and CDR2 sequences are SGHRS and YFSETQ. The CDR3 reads CASSLGPGQNTEKLFF. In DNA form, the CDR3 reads TGCGCCAGCAGCTTAGGACCGGGACAGAATACCGAAAAACTGTTTTTT.